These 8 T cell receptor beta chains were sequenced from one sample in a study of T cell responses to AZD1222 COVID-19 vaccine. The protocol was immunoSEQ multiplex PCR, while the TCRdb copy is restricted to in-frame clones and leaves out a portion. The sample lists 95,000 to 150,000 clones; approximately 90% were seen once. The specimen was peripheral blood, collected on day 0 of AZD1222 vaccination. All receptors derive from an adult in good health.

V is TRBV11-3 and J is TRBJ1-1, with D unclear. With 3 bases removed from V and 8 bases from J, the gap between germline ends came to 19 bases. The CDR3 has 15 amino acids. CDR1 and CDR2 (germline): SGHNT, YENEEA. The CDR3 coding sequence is TGTGCCAGCAGCTTTGGACCGACCGCAGTTGGCGAAGCTTTCTTT. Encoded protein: CASSFGPTAVGEAFF.

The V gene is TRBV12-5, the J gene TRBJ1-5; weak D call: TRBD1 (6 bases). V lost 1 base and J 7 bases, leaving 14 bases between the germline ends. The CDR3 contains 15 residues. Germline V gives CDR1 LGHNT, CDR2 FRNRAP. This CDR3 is CASGLDRVQIQPQHF. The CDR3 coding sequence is TGTGCTAGTGGTTTGGACAGGGTACAAATCCAGCCCCAGCATTTT.

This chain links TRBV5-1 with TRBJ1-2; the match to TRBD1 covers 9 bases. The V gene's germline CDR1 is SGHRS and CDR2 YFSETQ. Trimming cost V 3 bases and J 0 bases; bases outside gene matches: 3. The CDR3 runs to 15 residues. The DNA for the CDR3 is TGCGCCAGCAGCTCGGGGACAGGGACTAACTATGGCTACACCTTC. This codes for CASSSGTGTNYGYTF.

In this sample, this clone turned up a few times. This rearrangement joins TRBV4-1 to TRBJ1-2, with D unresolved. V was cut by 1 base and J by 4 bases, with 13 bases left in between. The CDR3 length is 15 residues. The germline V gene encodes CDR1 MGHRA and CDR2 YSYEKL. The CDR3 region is CASSQGVAQLYGYTF. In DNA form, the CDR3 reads TGCGCCAGCAGCCAAGGGGTTGCGCAGCTCTATGGCTACACCTTC.

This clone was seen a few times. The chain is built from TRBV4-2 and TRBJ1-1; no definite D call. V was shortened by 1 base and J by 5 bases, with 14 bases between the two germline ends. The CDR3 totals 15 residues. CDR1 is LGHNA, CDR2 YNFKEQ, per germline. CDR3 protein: CASSQVRESRTEAFF. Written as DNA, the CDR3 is TGTGCCAGCAGCCAAGTGAGGGAAAGTCGGACTGAAGCTTTCTTT.

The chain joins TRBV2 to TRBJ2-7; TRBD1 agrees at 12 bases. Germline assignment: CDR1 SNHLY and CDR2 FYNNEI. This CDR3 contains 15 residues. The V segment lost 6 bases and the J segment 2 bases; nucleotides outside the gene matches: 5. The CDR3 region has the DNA TGTGCCAGCAGCACCGGGACAGGGGGCCCCTACGAGCAGTACTTC. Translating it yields CASSTGTGGPYEQYF.

CDR3 sequence (DNA): TGCAGCGTTGATGCAGGGAACGAGCAGTACTTC. This gives the protein CSVDAGNEQYF. This chain joins TRBV29-1 and TRBJ2-7; a possible D gene is TRBD1 (5 bases). Looked up from germline, CDR1 is SQVTM and CDR2 is ANQGSEA. Trimming shortened V by 3 bases and J by 5 bases, and 8 bases separated the two germline ends. CDR3 length: 11 amino acids.

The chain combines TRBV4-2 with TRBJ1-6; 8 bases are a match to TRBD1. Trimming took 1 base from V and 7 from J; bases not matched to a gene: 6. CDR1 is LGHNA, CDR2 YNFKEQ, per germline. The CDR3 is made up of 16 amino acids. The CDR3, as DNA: TGTGCCAGCAGCCAAGGCGGACAGGGATCGAATTCACCCCTCCACTTT. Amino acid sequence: CASSQGGQGSNSPLHF.